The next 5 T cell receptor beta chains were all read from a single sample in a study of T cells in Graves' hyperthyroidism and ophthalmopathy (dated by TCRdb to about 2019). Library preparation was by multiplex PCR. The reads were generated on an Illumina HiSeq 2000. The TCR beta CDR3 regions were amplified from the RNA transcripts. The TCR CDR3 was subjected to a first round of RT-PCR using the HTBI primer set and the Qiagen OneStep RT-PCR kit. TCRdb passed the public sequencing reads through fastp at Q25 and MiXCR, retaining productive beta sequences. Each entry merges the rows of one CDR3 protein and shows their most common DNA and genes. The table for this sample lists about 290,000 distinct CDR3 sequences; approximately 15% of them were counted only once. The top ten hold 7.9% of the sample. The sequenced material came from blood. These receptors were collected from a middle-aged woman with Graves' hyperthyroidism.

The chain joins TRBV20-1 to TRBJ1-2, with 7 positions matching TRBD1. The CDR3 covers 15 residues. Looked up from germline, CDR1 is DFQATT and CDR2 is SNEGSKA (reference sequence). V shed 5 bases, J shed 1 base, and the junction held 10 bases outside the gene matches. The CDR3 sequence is CSAHPPGQNNYGYTF. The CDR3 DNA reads TGCAGTGCTCATCCTCCGGGACAGAATAACTATGGCTACACCTTC.

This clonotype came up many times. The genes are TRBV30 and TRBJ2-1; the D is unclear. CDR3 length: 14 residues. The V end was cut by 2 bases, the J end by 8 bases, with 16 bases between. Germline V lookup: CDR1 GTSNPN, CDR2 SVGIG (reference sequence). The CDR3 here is CAWSPIPLADEQFF. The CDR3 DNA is TGTGCCTGGAGTCCTATCCCTCTCGCGGATGAGCAGTTCTTC.

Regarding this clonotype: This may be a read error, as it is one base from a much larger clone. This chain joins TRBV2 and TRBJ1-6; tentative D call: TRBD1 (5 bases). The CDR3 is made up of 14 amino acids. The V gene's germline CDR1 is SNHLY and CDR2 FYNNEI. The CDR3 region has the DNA TGTGCCAGCAGGGGTGGACACTGGGGGTCACTCCTCCACTTT. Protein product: CASRGGHWGSLLHF.

CDR3 in amino acids: CASSLGLAGVSGANVLTF. The CDR3 DNA reads as TGTGCCAGCAGCTTAGGACTAGCGGGAGTCTCTGGGGCCAACGTCCTGACTTTC. The genes are TRBV7-2 and TRBJ2-6; 12 nucleotides agree with TRBD2. The CDR3 is 18 residues long. Per the germline V gene, CDR1 is SGHTA and CDR2 is FQGNSA. With V trimmed by 1 base and J by 0 bases, 1 base remained unmatched. Drawing the rest from reference TRBV7-2 and TRBJ2-6, the complete variable domain is GAGVSQSPSNKVTEKGKDVELRCDPISGHTALYWYRQSLGQGLEFLIYFQGNSAPDKSGLPSDRFSAERTGGSVSTLTIQRTQQEDSAVYLCASSLGLAGVSGANVLTFGAGSRLTVL.

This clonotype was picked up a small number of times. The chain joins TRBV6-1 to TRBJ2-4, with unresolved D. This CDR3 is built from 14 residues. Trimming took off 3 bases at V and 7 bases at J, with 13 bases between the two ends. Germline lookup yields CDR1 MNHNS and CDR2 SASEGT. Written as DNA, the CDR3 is TGTGCCAGCAGTGACCCCTCAGGCTTGAACATTCAGTACTTC. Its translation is CASSDPSGLNIQYF.